The 24 T cell receptor beta chains in this list originate from one sample, sequenced in a study of blood T cell repertoires in COVID-19. The method was immunoSEQ multiplex PCR; TCRdb's version includes in-frame clones alone and lacks a portion of them. Here the sample spans roughly 100,000 clones, roughly four fifths being singletons. The specimen sequenced was peripheral blood. These receptors came from a man between 60 and 70 years old with acute or convalescent COVID-19.

CDR3 nucleotides: TGTGCCAGCAGCCTAACTGACAGGGGAATCGGCTACACCTTC. Amino acids: CASSLTDRGIGYTF. The chain links TRBV13 to TRBJ1-2; 8 nucleotides agree with TRBD1. The V segment lost 5 bases and the J segment 8 bases; nucleotides outside the gene matches: 10. Germline CDR1 is PRHDT and CDR2 is FYEKMQ (reference sequence). The CDR3 extends over 14 amino acids.

The V call is TRBV19, the J call TRBJ2-7; 7 nucleotides line up with TRBD2. Germline V gene sequence: CDR1 LNHDA, CDR2 SQIVND (reference sequence). V lost 3 bases and J lost 3; bases outside the gene matches: 8. There are 15 residues in the CDR3. The CDR3 region is CASSMGGSFGYEQYF. The CDR3 nucleotides read TGTGCCAGTAGTATGGGAGGGAGTTTCGGCTACGAGCAGTACTTC.

The rearrangement joins TRBV6-5 to TRBJ1-2; TRBD1 matches 9 bases. The CDR3 runs 14 residues. CDR1 and CDR2 from the germline V gene are MNHEY and SVGAGI. After removal of 7 bases from V and 2 bases from J, the junction contained 5 bases not matched to a gene. CDR3 in DNA: TGTGCCAGCACCTCCGGGACAGGGAACTATGGCTACACCTTC. It translates to CASTSGTGNYGYTF.

This chain joins TRBV20-1 and TRBJ1-6; possibly TRBD1 for D (6 bases). CDR3 length: 13 amino acids. Trimming left V 3 bases short and J 10 bases short, with 13 bases between. Germline CDR1 reads DFQATT; CDR2 reads SNEGSKA (reference sequence). For the CDR3, the DNA is TGCAGTGCTAGTCAGGGGCCGCACTCACCCCTCCACTTT. It specifies CSASQGPHSPLHF.

This clone was recorded only once. The CDR3 DNA is TGTGCCAGCATGTCAGGGGCCTCGAACACCGGGGAGCTGTTTTTT. As protein: CASMSGASNTGELFF. J is TRBJ2-2 and V is TRBV2; D might be TRBD1 (6 bases). The CDR3 totals 15 residues. The V end lost 7 bases, the J end lost 0 bases, and 12 bases lay between the germline ends. Germline assignment: CDR1 SNHLY and CDR2 FYNNEI.

The rearrangement uses TRBV5-4 and TRBJ2-3; D remains ambiguous. Per germline, CDR1 SGHNT and CDR2 YYREEE (reference sequence). There are 15 residues in the CDR3. V lost 2 bases, J lost 2 bases, and 12 bases lay in between. CDR3 sequence: CASSFYYSTTDTQYF. CDR3 DNA sequence: TGTGCCAGCAGCTTTTACTACTCTACCACAGATACGCAGTATTTT. The variable domain in full, with the rest retrieved from reference TRBV5-4 and TRBJ2-3, is ETGVTQSPTHLIKTRGQQVTLRCSSQSGHNTVSWYQQALGQGPQFIFQYYREEENGRGNFPPRFSGLQFPNYSSELNVNALELDDSALYLCASSFYYSTTDTQYFGPGTRLTVL.

The rearrangement links TRBV19 to TRBJ2-6, with TRBD1 matching over 7 bases. The CDR3 runs to 19 residues. Per germline, CDR1 LNHDA and CDR2 SQIVND (reference sequence). The ends lost 1 base at V and 3 bases at J; junction bases unmatched: 12. CDR3 in amino acids: CASSIGSGQASGGANVLTF. CDR3 DNA: TGTGCCAGTAGTATAGGATCAGGACAGGCGTCGGGTGGGGCCAACGTCCTGACTTTC.

This chain links TRBV19 with TRBJ1-5; D is perhaps TRBD1 (5 bases). The CDR3 extends over 13 amino acids. Germline loops: CDR1 LNHDA, CDR2 SQIVND (reference sequence). The V gene lost 8 bases and the J gene lost 6 bases, with 14 bases spanning the gap. CDR3 in amino acids: CASVSRQGQPQHF. The DNA for the CDR3 is TGTGCCAGTGTAAGTAGGCAGGGTCAGCCCCAGCATTTT.

This clone was picked up a small number of times. The rearrangement joins TRBV29-1 to TRBJ2-7; D possibly corresponds to TRBD2 (6 bases). V was cut by 5 bases and J by 1 base, with 9 bases left in between. The V gene's germline CDR1 is SQVTM and CDR2 ANQGSEA. This CDR3 is 12 amino acids long. Written as DNA, the CDR3 is TGCAGCGTTAGGGGACTTTCCTACGAGCAGTACTTC. It is translated as CSVRGLSYEQYF.

The chain combines TRBV18 with TRBJ2-1, with TRBD2 matching over 8 bases. Germline-derived CDR1 and CDR2 are KGHSH and LQKENI. V gave up 0 bases and J gave up 6 bases; unmatched junction bases: 4. This CDR3 spans 15 amino acids. The CDR3 nucleotides read TGTGCCAGCTCACCACCGAGACTAGCGCCCAATGAGCAGTTCTTC. Residues: CASSPPRLAPNEQFF. Drawing the rest from reference TRBV18 and TRBJ2-1, the complete variable domain is NAGVMQNPRHLVRRRGQEARLRCSPMKGHSHVYWYRQLPEEGLKFMVYLQKENIIDESGMPKERFSAEFPKEGPSILRIQQVVRGDSAAYFCASSPPRLAPNEQFFGPGTRLTVL.

V usage is TRBV3-1 (or the pseudogene TRBV3-2) and J usage is TRBJ1-5; perhaps TRBD1 as D (5 bases). The CDR3 sequence is 15 residues long. V was shortened by 0 bases and J by 7 bases, with 13 bases between the two germline ends. In germline, CDR1 is LGHDT, CDR2 YNNKEL (reference sequence). CDR3 in DNA: TGTGCCAGCAGCCAAGACAGCAGGGTTGGGCAGCCCCAGCATTTT. Translation: CASSQDSRVGQPQHF.

This clone showed up just a few times. The J gene is TRBJ1-6, the V gene TRBV27; D is uncertain. The germline gives CDR1 MNHEY, CDR2 SMNVEV (reference sequence). With 2 bases removed from V and 5 bases from J, the gap between germline ends came to 10 bases. The CDR3 is 15 amino acids. CDR3 in amino acids: CASSLRRQDNSPLHF. The CDR3 DNA reads TGTGCCAGCAGTTTAAGGAGGCAGGATAATTCACCCCTCCACTTT.

This sequence joins TRBV6-5 and TRBJ1-6; 7 positions agree with TRBD1. V gave up 6 bases and J gave up 10 bases; unmatched junction bases: 9. Germline CDR1 and CDR2: MNHEY and SVGAGI. The CDR3 contains 14 residues. The CDR3 DNA reads as TGTGCCAGCAGGGAGACAGGGTATAGATCACCCCTCCACTTT. Amino acid sequence: CASRETGYRSPLHF.

The chain couples TRBV2 to TRBJ1-1; D not resolved. Per the germline V gene, CDR1 is SNHLY and CDR2 is FYNNEI. CDR3 length equals 11 residues. Trimming removed 7 bases at V and 2 bases at J, with 5 bases between. The CDR3 loop is CASTYNTEAFF. CDR3 in DNA: TGTGCCAGCACTTATAACACTGAAGCTTTCTTT.

This clone appeared a single time. The CDR3, as DNA: TGTGCCAGCAGTTTGCGGGGCACAGATACGCAGTATTTT. As protein: CASSLRGTDTQYF. The chain links TRBV12-3 or TRBV12-4 to TRBJ2-3, with a possible D match to TRBD2 (5 bases). The CDR3 extends over 13 amino acids. V lost 3 bases and J 1 base, leaving 5 bases between the germline ends.

The V call is TRBV19, the J call TRBJ2-1, with 7 bases that match TRBD2. Germline CDR1 LNHDA, CDR2 SQIVND (reference sequence). V lost 10 bases to trimming and J lost 3 bases; unmatched junction nucleotides: 12. The CDR3 consists of 15 residues. The CDR3 loop is CATHDGAGDYNEQFF. CDR3 in DNA: TGTGCCACCCACGACGGGGCGGGAGACTACAATGAGCAGTTCTTC.

The chain has TRBV15 and TRBJ2-1, with TRBD2 identical over 15 bases. The V and J ends lost 1 base and 6 bases, in that order; junction bases with no gene match: 13. CDR1 and CDR2 (germline): LNHNV, YYDKDF (reference sequence). The CDR3 runs 20 residues. The CDR3 nucleotides read TGTGCCACCAGCAGAGGGGCGGGACTAGCGGGAGGTAAAGTATTCAATGAGCAGTTCTTC. Translated: CATSRGAGLAGGKVFNEQFF.

The chain joins TRBV7-2 to TRBJ1-5; 10 bases align to TRBD1. This CDR3 is built from 14 residues. In germline, CDR1 is SGHTA, CDR2 FQGNSA. The V segment lost 4 bases and the J segment 6 bases; nucleotides outside the gene matches: 3. CDR3 DNA sequence: TGTGCCAGCAGCTCGACAGGGGGCAGTCAGCCCCAGCATTTT. It codes for CASSSTGGSQPQHF.

Only one count was recorded for this clone. The sample carries other DNA sequences with the same CDR3. This rearrangement joins TRBV7-2 to TRBJ2-3, with TRBD1 as a possible D gene (5 bases). Trimming left V 1 base short and J 3 bases short, with 11 bases between. This CDR3 has 15 residues. Germline CDR1 SGHTA, CDR2 FQGNSA. The CDR3, as DNA: TGTGCCAGCAGCTTAGGCCAGGGCAGGACAGATACGCAGTATTTT. This codes for CASSLGQGRTDTQYF.

This clone was found a few times. The J gene is TRBJ1-2, the V gene TRBV19; TRBD1 is a possible D gene (5 bases). The V end was cut by 4 bases, the J end by 4 bases, with 10 bases between. Germline V gene lookup returns CDR1 LNHDA and CDR2 SQIVND (reference sequence). CDR3 length equals 13 residues. The CDR3 reads CASSTDRIYGYTF. Here the CDR3 DNA reads TGTGCCAGTAGTACAGACAGAATCTATGGCTACACCTTC.

This sequence joins TRBV29-1 and TRBJ2-7; TRBD1 aligns across 9 bases. The CDR3 runs to 13 residues. With 6 bases clipped from V and 2 bases from J, the junction kept 5 bases outside the gene matches. Looked up from germline, CDR1 is SQVTM and CDR2 is ANQGSEA. This CDR3 reads CSVDGTGTYEQYF. CDR3 sequence (DNA): TGCAGCGTAGACGGGACAGGGACCTACGAGCAGTACTTC.

This rearrangement joins TRBV2 to TRBJ1-2; the match to TRBD1 covers 10 bases. The germline V gene encodes CDR1 SNHLY and CDR2 FYNNEI. The CDR3 covers 14 residues. J was trimmed by 6 bases and V by 6 bases; bases with no gene match: 7. DNA of the CDR3: TGTGCCAGCAGAGGGGACAGGGGTTCGAATGGCTACACCTTC. It encodes CASRGDRGSNGYTF.

The chain links TRBV5-6 to TRBJ2-5; tentatively, D is TRBD2 (6 bases). Germline V gene sequence: CDR1 SGHDT, CDR2 YYEEEE. CDR3 size: 15 residues. Trimming shortened V by 3 bases and J by 1 base, and 13 bases separated the two germline ends. The CDR3 DNA reads TGTGCCAGCAGCTCCCTGCGGGGCCCCCAAGAGACCCAGTACTTC. It codes for CASSSLRGPQETQYF. The entire variable domain, with the rest obtained from reference TRBV5-6 and TRBJ2-5, is as follows: DAGVTQSPTHLIKTRGQQVTLRCSPKSGHDTVSWYQQALGQGPQFIFQYYEEEERQRGNFPDRFSGHQFPNYSSELNVNALLLGDSALYLCASSSLRGPQETQYFGPGTRLLVL.

The table lists this clone with a few counts. The J gene is TRBJ2-7, the V gene TRBV7-2; TRBD1 agrees at 7 bases. J gave up 3 bases and V 0 bases, and 8 bases lay outside the gene matches. Germline V gene sequence: CDR1 SGHTA, CDR2 FQGNSA. The CDR3 consists of 16 residues. The CDR3 nucleotides read TGTGCCAGCAGCTTAGCGCTTTTGGGACAGTACTACGAGCAGTACTTC. This codes for CASSLALLGQYYEQYF.